What follows are 8 T cell receptor beta chains derived from one specimen sequenced in a study of T cells in Graves' hyperthyroidism and ophthalmopathy. What was amplified from RNA transcripts were TCR beta CDR3 regions. A set of HTBI primers served as the primers for a first-round RT-PCR of the TCR CDR3. TCRdb re-derived calls from the multiplex PCR reads in MiXCR, one entry per CDR3 protein. The sample has hundreds of thousands of distinct CDR3 sequences; around 16% are singletons. What was sequenced was blood. These receptors were obtained from a woman aged 18-29 years with Graves' hyperthyroidism.

This clonotype was picked up many times. The chain uses TRBV7-2 and TRBJ2-3; D might be TRBD2 (6 bases). Per the germline V gene, CDR1 is SGHTA and CDR2 is FQGNSA. The CDR3 length is 15 residues. The V end was cut by 3 bases, the J end by 1 base, with 11 bases between. The CDR3, as DNA: TGTGCCAGCAGCTTCCCTAGCGCAGGCACAGATACGCAGTATTTT. It translates to CASSFPSAGTDTQYF. Full variable domain (remainder filled in from reference TRBV7-2 and TRBJ2-3): GAGVSQSPSNKVTEKGKDVELRCDPISGHTALYWYRQSLGQGLEFLIYFQGNSAPDKSGLPSDRFSAERTGGSVSTLTIQRTQQEDSAVYLCASSFPSAGTDTQYFGPGTRLTVL.

This clonotype was counted ten times or more. This chain links TRBV5-1 with TRBJ2-7; 9 bases are a match to TRBD1. Germline V gene sequence: CDR1 SGHRS, CDR2 YFSETQ. The trim removed 7 bases at V and 0 bases at J, leaving 2 bases unmatched. CDR3 size: 13 residues. CDR3 in DNA: TGCGCCAGCGCGGGACAGGGCTCCTACGAGCAGTACTTC. This codes for CASAGQGSYEQYF.

This sequence joins TRBV20-1 and TRBJ2-7, with 14 bases fitting TRBD2. The CDR3 has 17 amino acids. V dropped 3 bases and J dropped 3; count of bases not matched to a gene: 10. Per germline, CDR1 DFQATT and CDR2 SNEGSKA (reference sequence). CDR3 region: CSASFGLAGGAFYEQYF. CDR3 nucleotides: TGCAGTGCTAGCTTCGGACTAGCGGGGGGCGCATTCTACGAGCAGTACTTC.

The rearrangement joins TRBV5-4 to TRBJ2-3; the match to TRBD2 covers 9 bases. The CDR3 is 15 amino acids. The germline gives CDR1 SGHNT, CDR2 YYREEE (reference sequence). V lost 2 bases to trimming and J lost 4 bases; unmatched junction nucleotides: 5. In nucleotides, the CDR3 is TGTGCCAGCAGCTTCATGACTAGCGGCGCAGATACGCAGTATTTT. This gives the protein CASSFMTSGADTQYF.

The chain has TRBV12-5 and TRBJ2-1, with 14 bases matching TRBD2. V lost 0 bases and J lost 7; bases outside the gene matches: 5. This CDR3 spans 17 amino acids. Germline V lookup: CDR1 LGHNT, CDR2 FRNRAP. The CDR3 reads CASGLVSGLAGENEQFF. The CDR3 DNA reads as TGTGCTAGTGGTTTGGTATCGGGACTAGCGGGAGAAAATGAGCAGTTCTTC. The complete variable domain, with remaining parts taken from reference TRBV12-5 and TRBJ2-1, reads DARVTQTPRHKVTEMGQEVTMRCQPILGHNTVFWYRQTMMQGLELLAYFRNRAPLDDSGMPKDRFSAEMPDATLATLKIQPSEPRDSAVYFCASGLVSGLAGENEQFFGPGTRLTVL.

The chain recombines TRBV19 with TRBJ2-7; 10 nucleotides align to TRBD1. Trimming at V came to 1 base and at J to 2 bases, leaving 5 bases not matched to a gene. This CDR3 is 16 amino acids long. CDR1 LNHDA and CDR2 SQIVND come from the germline V gene (reference sequence). CDR3 in amino acids: CASSIGGTGATYEQYF. CDR3 DNA: TGTGCCAGTAGTATAGGCGGGACAGGGGCGACCTACGAGCAGTACTTC. Variable domain in full (rest from reference TRBV19 and TRBJ2-7): DGGITQSPKYLFRKEGQNVTLSCEQNLNHDAMYWYRQDPGQGLRLIYYSQIVNDFQKGDIAEGYSVSREKKESFPLTVTSAQKNPTAFYLCASSIGGTGATYEQYFGPGTRLTVT.

This clonotype was seen ten or more times. J is TRBJ2-7 and V is TRBV5-1; 9 nucleotides agree with TRBD1. The CDR3 totals 14 residues. Germline V lookup: CDR1 SGHRS, CDR2 YFSETQ. V lost 4 bases to trimming and J lost 5 bases; unmatched junction nucleotides: 7. CDR3: CASSPRQGVHEQYF. DNA for the CDR3: TGCGCCAGCAGCCCCCGACAGGGGGTTCACGAGCAGTACTTC. Complete variable domain (other parts from reference TRBV5-1 and TRBJ2-7): KAGVTQTPRYLIKTRGQQVTLSCSPISGHRSVSWYQQTPGQGLQFLFEYFSETQRNKGNFPGRFSGRQFSNSRSEMNVSTLELGDSALYLCASSPRQGVHEQYFGPGTRLTVT.

On this clonotype: A much larger clone sits a single nucleotide away, making a read error possible. The rearrangement uses TRBV7-6 and TRBJ2-7; 10 nucleotides agree with TRBD2. The CDR3 runs to 17 residues. CDR1 and CDR2 (germline): SGHVS, FNYEAQ. Trimming took 5 bases from V and 5 from J; bases not matched to a gene: 15. The CDR3 sequence: CASSPMGELAGWDEQYF. CDR3 sequence (DNA): TGTGCCAGCAGCCCTATGGGGGAACTAGCGGGATGGGACGAGCAGTACTTC.